The 17 T cell receptor beta chains below come from one sample, sequenced in a study of blood T cell repertoires in COVID-19. TCRdb's table, derived via immunoSEQ multiplex PCR, lists solely in-frame clones and lacks some. In the table there are a few hundred thousand clones, approximately 83% of which are singletons. Sequencing was done on a sample of PBMCs or T cells enriched from blood (not recorded which). The receptors were gathered from a woman aged 25 to 39 who had recovered from COVID-19.

This clone has just one count. This chain uses TRBV4-1 with TRBJ2-6; TRBD2 aligns across 7 bases. This CDR3 region has 18 residues. Germline CDR1 reads MGHRA; CDR2 reads YSYEKL. Trimming took 0 bases from V and 2 from J; bases not matched to a gene: 7. CDR3 sequence: CASSQDSSGTTGANVLTF. In DNA, the CDR3 is TGCGCCAGCAGCCAAGATTCCTCGGGGACTACTGGGGCCAACGTCCTGACTTTC.

The rearrangement links TRBV7-9 to TRBJ2-5; 8 bases align to TRBD2. The CDR3 extends over 15 amino acids. Germline V gene data show CDR1 as SEHNR and CDR2 as FQNEAQ (reference sequence). Trimming removed 2 bases from V and 5 bases from J; junction bases left unmatched: 7. The CDR3 loop is CASSLNGGAGETQYF. The CDR3 DNA is TGTGCCAGCAGCTTAAACGGGGGGGCTGGGGAGACCCAGTACTTC.

This clone was counted between two and nine times. The chain carries TRBV2 and TRBJ1-1; tentatively, D is TRBD1 (6 bases). CDR3 size: 13 residues. With 4 bases removed from V and 3 bases from J, the gap between germline ends came to 9 bases. Germline CDR1 SNHLY, CDR2 FYNNEI. CDR3 nucleotide sequence: TGTGCCAGCAGTGTCGGACAGTACACTGAAGCTTTCTTT. It codes for CASSVGQYTEAFF.

The chain recombines TRBV3-1 (or the pseudogene TRBV3-2) with TRBJ2-7; D perhaps matches TRBD2 (6 bases). CDR1 LGHDT and CDR2 YNNKEL come from the germline V gene (reference sequence). The V end was cut by 0 bases, the J end by 6 bases, with 6 bases between. The CDR3 extends over 12 amino acids. The CDR3: CASSQEGGEQYF. In DNA form, the CDR3 reads TGTGCCAGCAGCCAAGAGGGGGGCGAGCAGTACTTC.

The chain joins TRBV28 to TRBJ2-1, with 12 bases lining up with TRBD2. The germline V gene encodes CDR1 MDHEN and CDR2 SYDVKM. The CDR3 contains 14 residues. V shed 4 bases, J shed 8 bases, and the junction held 3 bases outside the gene matches. CDR3 in amino acids: CASSSGLAGYEQFF. CDR3 nucleotides: TGTGCCAGCAGTTCCGGACTAGCGGGGTATGAGCAGTTCTTC.

This chain uses TRBV15 with TRBJ2-5; D might be TRBD2 (6 bases). Germline lookup yields CDR1 LNHNV and CDR2 YYDKDF (reference sequence). The CDR3 extends over 14 amino acids. V was pared by 10 bases and J by 5 bases, with 20 bases between. CDR3 residues: CAIQTGDGKETQYF. As DNA, the CDR3 is TGTGCCATCCAAACGGGGGACGGGAAGGAGACCCAGTACTTC.

The rearrangement links TRBV10-3 to TRBJ2-7; TRBD1 matches 9 bases. The V gene end was trimmed by 9 bases and the J gene end by 2 bases; junction bases not matched to a gene: 5. Germline lookup yields CDR1 ENHRY and CDR2 SYGVKD. The CDR3 length is 13 residues. The CDR3: CAIGTGGAYEQYF. The CDR3 bases are TGTGCCATTGGAACAGGGGGCGCCTACGAGCAGTACTTC.

The chain employs TRBV28 and TRBJ2-1, with TRBD2 identical over 9 bases. Germline loops: CDR1 MDHEN, CDR2 SYDVKM. V lost 3 bases to trimming and J lost 6 bases; unmatched junction nucleotides: 3. This CDR3 is built from 14 residues. CDR3 loop: CASSFVLAGNEQFF. DNA for the CDR3: TGTGCCAGCAGTTTCGTACTAGCGGGCAATGAGCAGTTCTTC.

The chain recombines TRBV29-1 with TRBJ2-5; TRBD2 matches at 8 bases. The V segment lost 5 bases and the J segment 5 bases; nucleotides outside the gene matches: 7. This CDR3 comprises 13 residues. Germline CDR1 SQVTM, CDR2 ANQGSEA. For the CDR3, the DNA is TGCAGCGTTTTTAGCGGGAATATGGAGACCCAGTACTTC. Translating it yields CSVFSGNMETQYF.

The gene calls are TRBV2 and TRBJ1-2; 8 bases are a match to TRBD1. The CDR3 loop spans 12 amino acids. Trimming at V came to 1 base and at J to 8 bases, leaving 0 bases not matched to a gene. In germline, CDR1 is SNHLY, CDR2 FYNNEI. The CDR3 sequence: CASSEGTGGYTF. For the CDR3, the DNA is TGTGCCAGCAGTGAAGGGACAGGGGGCTACACCTTC.

J is TRBJ1-5 and V is TRBV19; possibly TRBD1 for D (6 bases). The CDR3 has 12 amino acids. Trimming took 5 bases from V and 5 from J, leaving 7 bases between them. Per germline, CDR1 LNHDA and CDR2 SQIVND (reference sequence). The CDR3 sequence is CASSPGDQPQHF. The CDR3 DNA sequence: TGTGCCAGTAGTCCAGGGGATCAGCCCCAGCATTTT.

This clone was counted ten times or more. The chain is built from TRBV6-1 and TRBJ1-1; no firm D call. Trimming took off 3 bases at V and 5 bases at J, with 16 bases between the two ends. Germline V CDR1 and CDR2: MNHNS, SASEGT. The length of the CDR3 is 15 residues. The CDR3 DNA follows: TGTGCCAGCAGTGACGGGAGGTGGGCTCGGACTGAAGCTTTCTTT. Translated, it gives CASSDGRWARTEAFF.

The rearrangement links TRBV28 to TRBJ1-1; D is perhaps TRBD1 (5 bases). V lost 7 bases to trimming and J lost 6 bases, with 21 bases between them. The CDR3 is made up of 15 amino acids. In germline, CDR1 is MDHEN, CDR2 SYDVKM. CDR3 region: CASKPLRRGSSEAFF. CDR3 bases: TGTGCCAGCAAACCCCTCCGGCGGGGGAGTTCTGAAGCTTTCTTT.

The CDR3 loop reads CSATGIDTQYF. As DNA, the CDR3 is TGCAGTGCTACAGGGATTGATACGCAGTATTTT. J is TRBJ2-3 and V is TRBV20-1, with D perhaps matching TRBD1 (5 bases). The CDR3 runs to 11 residues. The V and J ends lost 4 bases and 6 bases respectively, with 8 bases between them. Germline V gives CDR1 DFQATT, CDR2 SNEGSKA (reference sequence).

This chain links TRBV5-4 with TRBJ2-7, with D perhaps matching TRBD1 (5 bases). Germline V gene data show CDR1 as SGHNT and CDR2 as YYREEE (reference sequence). The CDR3 consists of 16 residues. V was pared by 3 bases and J by 4 bases, with 20 bases between. This CDR3 reads CASSSSPGSMVYEQYF. The CDR3 DNA follows: TGTGCCAGCAGCTCAAGCCCAGGGTCGATGGTTTACGAGCAGTACTTC.

V is TRBV7-9 and J is TRBJ1-2; D is uncertain. CDR3 length equals 12 residues. CDR1 SEHNR and CDR2 FQNEAQ come from the germline V gene (reference sequence). V was pared by 1 base and J by 10 bases, with 10 bases between. CDR3: CASSLVASSYTF. The CDR3 bases are TGTGCCAGCAGCTTAGTGGCTTCTTCCTACACCTTC.

This chain connects TRBV5-6 to TRBJ2-7, with a tentative D call TRBD2 (6 bases). V was shortened by 0 bases and J by 1 base, with 17 bases between the two germline ends. There are 17 residues in the CDR3. From germline, CDR1 is SGHDT and CDR2 YYEEEE. CDR3 sequence reads: CASSLGNRGWQSYEQYF. The CDR3 DNA sequence: TGTGCCAGCAGCTTGGGAAACCGGGGGTGGCAGTCCTACGAGCAGTACTTC.